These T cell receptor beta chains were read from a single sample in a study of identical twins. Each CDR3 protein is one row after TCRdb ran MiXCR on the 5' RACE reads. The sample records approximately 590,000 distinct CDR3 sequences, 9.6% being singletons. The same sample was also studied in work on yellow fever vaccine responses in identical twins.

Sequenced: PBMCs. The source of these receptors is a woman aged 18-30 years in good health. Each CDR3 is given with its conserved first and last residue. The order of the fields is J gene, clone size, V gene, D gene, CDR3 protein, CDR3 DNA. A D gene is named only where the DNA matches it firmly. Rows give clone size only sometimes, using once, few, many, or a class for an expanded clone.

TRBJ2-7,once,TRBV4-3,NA,CASSQAPGISGYEQYF,TGCGCCAGCAGCCAAGCACCAGGGATTAGCGGCTACGAGCAGTACTTC
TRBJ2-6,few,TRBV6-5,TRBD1,CASSYDRVSGANVLTF,TGTGCCAGCAGTTACGACAGGGTGTCTGGGGCCAACGTCCTGACTTTC
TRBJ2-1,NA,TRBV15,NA,CATSAPRTPHYNEQFF,TGTGCCACCAGCGCCCCCCGGACACCACATTACAATGAGCAGTTCTTC
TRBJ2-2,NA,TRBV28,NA,CASSLTTGNAGELFF,TGTGCCAGCAGTTTAACTACAGGGAACGCCGGGGAGCTGTTTTTT
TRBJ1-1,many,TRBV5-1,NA,CASSLDWGGNTEAFF,TGCGCCAGCAGCTTGGATTGGGGGGGCAACACTGAAGCTTTCTTT
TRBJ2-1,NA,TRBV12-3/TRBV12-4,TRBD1,CASSARGRNEQFF,TGTGCCAGCAGTGCCAGGGGGCGAAATGAGCAGTTCTTC
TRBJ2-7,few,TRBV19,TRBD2,CASSLVAGEWEQYF,TGTGCCAGTAGTCTCGTAGCGGGAGAGTGGGAGCAGTACTTC
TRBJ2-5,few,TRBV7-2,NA,CATAAATYQETQYF,TGTGCCACCGCCGCAGCGACGTACCAAGAGACCCAGTACTTC
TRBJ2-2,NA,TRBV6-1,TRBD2,CASTKLAGGYTGELFF,TGTGCCAGCACCAAACTAGCGGGAGGATACACCGGGGAGCTGTTTTTT
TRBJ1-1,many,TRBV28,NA,CASRYERDPAEAFF,TGTGCCAGCAGATACGAACGGGACCCCGCTGAAGCTTTCTTT
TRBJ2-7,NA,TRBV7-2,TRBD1,CASSLFLGQGYEQYF,TGTGCCAGCAGCTTATTTCTGGGACAGGGCTACGAGCAGTACTTC
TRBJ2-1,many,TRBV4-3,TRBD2,CASSQTSGASYNEQFF,TGCGCCAGCAGCCAGACTAGCGGGGCCTCCTACAATGAGCAGTTCTTC
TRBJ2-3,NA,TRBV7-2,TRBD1,CASGPRQGITDTQYF,TGTGCCAGCGGGCCCCGACAGGGAATCACAGATACGCAGTATTTT
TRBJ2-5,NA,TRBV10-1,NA,CASSESTPGSETQYF,TGCGCCAGCAGTGAGTCGACTCCCGGCTCAGAGACCCAGTACTTC
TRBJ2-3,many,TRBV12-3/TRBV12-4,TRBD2,CASSTSSGSYLDTQYF,TGTGCCAGCAGTACCTCTAGCGGGAGTTATTTAGATACGCAGTATTTT
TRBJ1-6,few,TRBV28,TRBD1,CASSLSHRGPPLHF,TGTGCCAGCAGTTTATCCCACAGGGGGCCACCCCTCCACTTT
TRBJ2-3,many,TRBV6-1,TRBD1,CASSRHRGGTDTQYF,TGTGCCAGCAGTCGACACAGGGGAGGCACAGATACGCAGTATTTT
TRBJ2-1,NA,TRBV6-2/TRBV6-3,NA,CASSYSSTGPYILF,TGTGCCAGCAGTTACTCCTCGACTGGTCCTTATATCCTCTTC
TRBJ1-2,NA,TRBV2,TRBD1,CASMRDRPNYGYTF,TGTGCCAGCATGAGGGACAGGCCTAACTATGGCTACACCTTC
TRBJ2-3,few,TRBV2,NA,CASSEGGILGTDTQYF,TGTGCCAGCAGTGAAGGCGGGATACTTGGCACAGATACGCAGTATTTT
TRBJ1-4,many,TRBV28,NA,CASSVDKRNEKLFF,TGTGCCAGCAGTGTGGACAAGAGAAATGAAAAACTGTTTTTT
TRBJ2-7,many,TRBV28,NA,CASSSTRILDSPVEQYF,TGTGCCAGCAGTTCGACCCGAATACTGGACAGTCCGGTCGAGCAGTACTTC
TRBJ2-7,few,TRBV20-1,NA,CSARGIKTERTSYEQYF,TGCAGTGCTAGAGGTATAAAGACAGAACGTACATCCTACGAGCAGTACTTC
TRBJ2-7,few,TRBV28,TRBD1,CASSTGQAAEQYF,TGTGCCAGCAGCACGGGACAGGCTGCCGAGCAGTACTTC
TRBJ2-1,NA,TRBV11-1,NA,CASSLGNRWGTESSYNEQFF,TGTGCCAGCAGCTTAGGAAACCGCTGGGGTACGGAGAGCTCCTACAATGAGCAGTTCTTC
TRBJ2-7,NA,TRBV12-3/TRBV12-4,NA,CASSLVRDQGGQYF,TGTGCCAGCAGTTTAGTACGGGACCAAGGGGGGCAGTACTTC
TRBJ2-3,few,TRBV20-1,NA,CSALPPATDTQYF,TGCAGTGCCCTCCCCCCCGCCACAGATACGCAGTATTTT
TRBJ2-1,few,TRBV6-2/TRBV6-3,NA,CATRRQQIYNEQFF,TGTGCCACCCGGCGGCAGCAGATATACAATGAGCAGTTCTTC
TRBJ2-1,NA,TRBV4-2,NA,CASSQWQHTSYNEQFF,TGTGCCAGCAGCCAATGGCAGCATACCTCCTACAATGAGCAGTTCTTC
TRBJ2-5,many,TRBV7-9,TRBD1,CASRTTGLSQYF,TGTGCCAGCAGGACGACAGGGTTATCCCAGTACTTC
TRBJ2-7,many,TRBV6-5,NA,CASSYGQGATYEQYF,TGTGCCAGCAGTTACGGGCAGGGAGCCACCTACGAGCAGTACTTC
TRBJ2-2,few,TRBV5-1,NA,CASSSTGQTSTGELFF,TGCGCCAGCAGCTCCACCGGACAGACCTCCACCGGGGAGCTGTTTTTT
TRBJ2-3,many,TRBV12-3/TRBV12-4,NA,CASSPRQGGSDTQYF,TGTGCCAGCAGCCCCAGACAGGGAGGGTCGGATACGCAGTATTTT
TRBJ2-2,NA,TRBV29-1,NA,CSVEDPAAGELFF,TGCAGCGTTGAAGATCCGGCAGCCGGGGAGCTGTTTTTT
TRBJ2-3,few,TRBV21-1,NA,CASSKSRRSHTDTQYF,TGTGCCAGCAGCAAATCACGCCGGTCGCACACAGATACGCAGTATTTT
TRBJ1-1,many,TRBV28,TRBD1,CASSLTGVGNTEAFF,TGTGCCAGCAGTTTAACAGGGGTGGGGAACACTGAAGCTTTCTTT
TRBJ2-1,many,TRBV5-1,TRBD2,CASSLSGATEQFF,TGCGCCAGCAGCCTTAGCGGGGCAACTGAGCAGTTCTTC
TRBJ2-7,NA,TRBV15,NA,CATSSRGYEQYF,TGTGCCACCAGCAGCAGGGGTTACGAGCAGTACTTC
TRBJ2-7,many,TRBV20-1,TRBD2,CSARGGLAGGEYEQYF,TGCAGTGCTAGAGGGGGCCTAGCGGGAGGAGAATACGAGCAGTACTTC
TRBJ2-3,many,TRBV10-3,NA,CAISSLLAPDTQYF,TGTGCCATCAGTAGCCTTTTAGCCCCAGATACGCAGTATTTT
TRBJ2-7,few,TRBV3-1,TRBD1,CASSQDAGTGTYEQYF,TGTGCCAGCAGCCAAGACGCCGGGACAGGGACCTACGAGCAGTACTTC
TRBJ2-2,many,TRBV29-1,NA,CSVEDVQGNTGELFF,TGCAGCGTTGAAGATGTGCAGGGGAACACCGGGGAGCTGTTTTTT
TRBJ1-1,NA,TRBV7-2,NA,CASSLIAGSNTEAFF,TGTGCCAGCAGCTTAATCGCCGGGTCGAACACTGAAGCTTTCTTT
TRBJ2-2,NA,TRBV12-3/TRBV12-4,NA,CASSFTGFHTGELFF,TGTGCCAGCAGTTTTACGGGGTTCCACACCGGGGAGCTGTTTTTT
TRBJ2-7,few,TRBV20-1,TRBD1,CSADPGQGFYEQYF,TGCAGTGCAGACCCCGGACAGGGTTTCTACGAGCAGTACTTC
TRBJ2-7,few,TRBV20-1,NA,CSAGGRASYEQYF,TGCAGTGCCGGGGGTCGCGCTTCCTACGAGCAGTACTTC
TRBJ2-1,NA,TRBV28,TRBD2,CASSFRGIAGASDEQFF,TGTGCCAGCAGTTTCCGAGGGATAGCGGGAGCAAGCGATGAGCAGTTCTTC
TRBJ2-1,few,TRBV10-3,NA,CAISEPKVQGGEQFF,TGTGCCATCAGTGAGCCTAAGGTCCAAGGGGGTGAGCAGTTCTTC
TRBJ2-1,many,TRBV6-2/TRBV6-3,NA,CASTDGGSSYNEQFF,TGTGCCAGCACCGATGGGGGGAGCTCCTACAATGAGCAGTTCTTC
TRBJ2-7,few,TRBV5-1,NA,CASSLAVISYEQYF,TGCGCCAGCAGCTTGGCGGTGATCTCCTACGAGCAGTACTTC
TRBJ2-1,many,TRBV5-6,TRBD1,CASSLGAGTGLRNEQFF,TGTGCCAGCAGCTTGGGAGCAGGGACAGGGCTTAGGAATGAGCAGTTCTTC
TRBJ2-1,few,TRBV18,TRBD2,CASSPSSGMAYNEQFF,TGTGCCAGCTCACCATCTAGCGGGATGGCCTACAATGAGCAGTTCTTC
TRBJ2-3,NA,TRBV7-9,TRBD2,CASSWLAGGTDTQYF,TGTGCCAGCAGCTGGCTAGCGGGAGGCACAGATACGCAGTATTTT
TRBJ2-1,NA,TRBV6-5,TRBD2,CASSYSSGGGNEQFF,TGTGCCAGCAGTTACTCTAGCGGGGGGGGGAATGAGCAGTTCTTC
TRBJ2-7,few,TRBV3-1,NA,CASSQASRPEQYF,TGTGCCAGCAGCCAAGCGTCCAGGCCCGAGCAGTACTTC
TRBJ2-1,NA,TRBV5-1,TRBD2,CASSLGWASGGAVSWNEQFF,TGCGCCAGCAGCTTGGGTTGGGCTAGCGGGGGGGCCGTTTCTTGGAATGAGCAGTTCTTC
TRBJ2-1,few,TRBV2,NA,CASTEQGYNEQFF,TGTGCCAGCACGGAACAGGGCTACAATGAGCAGTTCTTC
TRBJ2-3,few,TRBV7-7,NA,CASSSSGADTQYF,TGTGCTAGCAGCTCATCTGGGGCAGATACGCAGTATTTT
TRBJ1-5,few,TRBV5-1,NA,CACIRTSKPQHF,TGCGCCTGTATTAGGACCTCGAAGCCCCAGCATTTT